The 8 T cell receptor beta chains in this list originate from one sample, sequenced in a study of technical replicates of blood from a few donors. The protocol was immunoSEQ multiplex PCR, while the TCRdb copy is restricted to in-frame clones and leaves out a portion. The sample gives fewer than 65,000 clones, approximately 90% of which show up once; 4% to 6.5% is in the top ten. Input material: PBMCs. The receptor source for this set is a human donor in good health. Some clones in this sample may be carry-over from other donors' samples.

This rearrangement joins TRBV4-1 to TRBJ1-5, with D perhaps TRBD1 (6 bases). CDR1 is MGHRA, CDR2 YSYEKL, per germline. The CDR3 is 17 amino acids. V shed 0 bases and J shed 0 bases, with 12 bases lying between them. In DNA, the CDR3 is TGCGCCAGCAGCCAAGATCCCCAGGGGCATAGCAATCAGCCCCAGCATTTT. This codes for CASSQDPQGHSNQPQHF.

The genes are TRBV27 and TRBJ2-7; the D gene is possibly TRBD1 (6 bases). The CDR3 is 14 residues long. V shed 2 bases and J shed 0 bases, with 8 bases lying between them. Germline V CDR1 and CDR2: MNHEY, SMNVEV (reference sequence). CDR3 loop: CASSLGQLSYEQYF. The CDR3, as DNA: TGTGCCAGCAGTTTAGGACAGCTCTCCTACGAGCAGTACTTC.

CDR3 sequence: CASRRDSNTEAFF. For the CDR3, the DNA is TGTGCCAGCCGCCGGGACAGCAACACTGAAGCTTTCTTT. J is TRBJ1-1 and V is TRBV6-5; TRBD1 matches at 7 bases. The CDR3 spans 13 residues. The V gene's germline CDR1 is MNHEY and CDR2 SVGAGI. V lost 8 bases and J lost 2; bases outside the gene matches: 5.

This sequence joins TRBV6-1 and TRBJ2-7; D may be TRBD1 (5 bases). The CDR3 consists of 13 residues. The V end was cut by 7 bases, the J end by 2 bases, with 12 bases between. Germline V gene sequence: CDR1 MNHNS, CDR2 SASEGT. CDR3 sequence (DNA): TGTGCCAGCAACCAAGACAGCCCCTACGAGCAGTACTTC. It codes for CASNQDSPYEQYF.

V and J are TRBV7-3 and TRBJ2-3, with TRBD2 matching over 8 bases. Losses at the gene ends were 5 bases for V and 5 bases for J; bases not matched to a gene: 6. Germline V gene sequence: CDR1 SGHTA, CDR2 FQGTGA. The CDR3 spans 14 residues. The CDR3, as DNA: TGTGCCAGCAGCCCGGGACTAGGCCTAGATACGCAGTATTTT. Protein sequence: CASSPGLGLDTQYF.

This rearrangement joins TRBV10-3 to TRBJ1-3, with 7 bases matching TRBD1. CDR3 length: 15 amino acids. Germline values: CDR1 ENHRY, CDR2 SYGVKD. Losses at the gene ends were 0 bases for V and 4 bases for J; bases not matched to a gene: 3. CDR3 nucleotides: TGTGCCATCAGTGAGTCTGCGGGACAGGGAAACACCATATATTTT. It codes for CAISESAGQGNTIYF.

J is TRBJ2-5 and V is TRBV11-1; D possibly corresponds to TRBD1 (5 bases). The CDR3 is 14 residues long. Trimming shortened V by 1 base and J by 5 bases, and 11 bases separated the two germline ends. Germline V gene sequence: CDR1 SGHAT, CDR2 FQDESV (reference sequence). The CDR3, as DNA: TGTGCCAGCAGCTTAGGCGAGAAGGGGGAGACCCAGTACTTC. Its protein product is CASSLGEKGETQYF.

This clone was observed a few times. This rearrangement joins TRBV30 to TRBJ1-1; D possibly corresponds to TRBD1 (6 bases). Germline lookup yields CDR1 GTSNPN and CDR2 SVGIG (reference sequence). There are 13 residues in the CDR3. With 4 bases removed from V and 5 bases from J, the gap between germline ends came to 14 bases. The CDR3 DNA reads as TGTGCCTGGATCCTGGGGGGGCTAACTGAAGCTTTCTTT. Translated: CAWILGGLTEAFF.